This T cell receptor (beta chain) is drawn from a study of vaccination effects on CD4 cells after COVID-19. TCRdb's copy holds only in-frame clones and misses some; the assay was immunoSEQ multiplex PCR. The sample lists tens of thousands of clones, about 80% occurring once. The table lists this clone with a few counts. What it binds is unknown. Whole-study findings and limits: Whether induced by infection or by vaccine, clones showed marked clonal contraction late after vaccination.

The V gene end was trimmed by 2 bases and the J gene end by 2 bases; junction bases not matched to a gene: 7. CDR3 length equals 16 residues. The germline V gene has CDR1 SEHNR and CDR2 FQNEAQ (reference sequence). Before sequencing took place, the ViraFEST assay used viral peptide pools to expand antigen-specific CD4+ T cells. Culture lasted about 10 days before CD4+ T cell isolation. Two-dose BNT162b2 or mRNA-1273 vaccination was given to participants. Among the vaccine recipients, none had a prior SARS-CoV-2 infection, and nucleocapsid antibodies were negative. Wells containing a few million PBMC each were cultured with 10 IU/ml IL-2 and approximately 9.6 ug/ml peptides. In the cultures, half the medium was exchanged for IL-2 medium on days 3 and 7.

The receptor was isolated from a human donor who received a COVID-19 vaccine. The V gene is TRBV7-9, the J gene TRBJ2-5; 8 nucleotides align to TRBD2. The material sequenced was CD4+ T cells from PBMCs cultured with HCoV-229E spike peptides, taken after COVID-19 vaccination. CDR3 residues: CASSLTGGSGQETQYF. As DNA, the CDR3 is TGTGCCAGCAGCTTAACGGGGGGGTCAGGGCAAGAGACCCAGTACTTC. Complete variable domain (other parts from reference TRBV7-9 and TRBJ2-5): DTGVSQNPRHKITKRGQNVTFRCDPISEHNRLYWYRQTLGQGPEFLTYFQNEAQLEKSRLLSDRFSAERPKGSFSTLEIQRTEQGDSAMYLCASSLTGGSGQETQYFGPGTRLLVL.